Following are 20 T cell receptor beta chains from one sample sequenced in a study of T cell responses to AZD1222 COVID-19 vaccine. Only in-frame clones appear in the TCRdb table, and some are missing; sequencing was by immunoSEQ multiplex PCR. The table has around 150,000 clones, 75% to 95% seen once; the top ten hold 7.5% to 8%. The material sequenced was peripheral blood, taken 28 days after the second dose of the MenACWY control vaccine. All receptors come from an adult who received the MenACWY meningococcal vaccine as a control.

This clone was recorded a few times. V gene TRBV5-1 combines with J gene TRBJ2-5; D remains unclear. The CDR3 is made up of 14 amino acids. V was pared by 4 bases and J by 1 base, with 11 bases between. Germline assignment: CDR1 SGHRS and CDR2 YFSETQ. The CDR3 DNA follows: TGCGCCAGCAGCCGTGTAGGAGCCCAAGAGACCCAGTACTTC. It specifies CASSRVGAQETQYF. Combining the CDR3 with reference TRBV5-1 and TRBJ2-5 gives the whole variable domain KAGVTQTPRYLIKTRGQQVTLSCSPISGHRSVSWYQQTPGQGLQFLFEYFSETQRNKGNFPGRFSGRQFSNSRSEMNVSTLELGDSALYLCASSRVGAQETQYFGPGTRLLVL.

This clone was counted once. Other nucleotide sequences in the sample specify the same CDR3. The chain has TRBV28 and TRBJ2-7; tentatively, D is TRBD1 or TRBD2 (5 bases each). Germline CDR1 reads MDHEN; CDR2 reads SYDVKM. V shed 6 bases and J shed 0 bases, with 15 bases lying between them. The CDR3 is 15 amino acids. The chain's CDR3 is CASSPQGSVSYEQYF. The CDR3 DNA follows: TGTGCCAGCAGCCCGCAGGGTAGCGTCTCCTACGAGCAGTACTTC. Combining the CDR3 with reference TRBV28 and TRBJ2-7 gives the whole variable domain DVKVTQSSRYLVKRTGEKVFLECVQDMDHENMFWYRQDPGLGLRLIYFSYDVKMKEKGDIPEGYSVSREKKERFSLILESASTNQTSMYLCASSPQGSVSYEQYFGPGTRLTVT.

The chain links TRBV12-3 or TRBV12-4 to TRBJ1-1; no clear D gene. The CDR3 length is 13 residues. V lost 5 bases and J 0 bases, leaving 7 bases between the germline ends. In DNA, the CDR3 is TGTGCCAGCAGTGCACAGATGAACACTGAAGCTTTCTTT. This sequence encodes CASSAQMNTEAFF.

This rearrangement joins TRBV5-8 to TRBJ1-4, with D maybe TRBD1 (6 bases). V lost 2 bases to trimming and J lost 8 bases, with 10 bases between them. In germline, CDR1 is SGHTS, CDR2 YDEGEE. CDR3 size: 13 residues. CDR3 nucleotide sequence: TGTGCCAGCAGCTTTTGGGACAACGAAAAACTGTTTTTT. Protein product: CASSFWDNEKLFF.

This chain connects TRBV24-1 to TRBJ1-2; unclear D gene. The V end lost 0 bases, the J end lost 4 bases, and 8 bases lay between the germline ends. The CDR3 sequence is 14 residues long. CDR1 is KGHDR, CDR2 SFDVKD, per germline. CDR3 residues: CATSDLDTVYGYTF. The CDR3 DNA sequence: TGTGCCACCAGTGATTTGGACACCGTCTATGGCTACACCTTC.

The chain links TRBV10-2 to TRBJ2-7; maybe TRBD1 (6 bases). CDR3 length: 13 amino acids. Germline V gene data show CDR1 as WSHSY and CDR2 as SAAADI. Trimming shortened V by 3 bases and J by 3 bases, and 9 bases separated the two germline ends. CDR3 DNA: TGCGCCAGCAGTGATACACAGGGCTACGAGCAGTACTTC. Residues: CASSDTQGYEQYF.

This rearrangement joins TRBV28 to TRBJ2-5, with D possibly being TRBD1 or TRBD2 (5 bases each). There are 15 residues in the CDR3. CDR1 is MDHEN and CDR2 is SYDVKM in the germline V gene. V was pared by 4 bases and J by 1 base, with 13 bases between. CDR3 sequence (DNA): TGTGCCAGCAGTTCGGCCGGGGCCCGCCAAGAGACCCAGTACTTC. This gives the protein CASSSAGARQETQYF.

V usage is TRBV7-9 and J usage is TRBJ2-7, with D possibly TRBD2 on 7 matching bases. V lost 0 bases, J lost 4 bases, and 13 bases lay in between. This CDR3 contains 15 residues. The germline V gene has CDR1 SEHNR and CDR2 FQNEAQ (reference sequence). The CDR3 spells CASSLAGGRVYEQYF. The DNA of the CDR3 is TGTGCCAGCAGCTTAGCGGGGGGGCGTGTGTACGAGCAGTACTTC.

V is TRBV7-9 and J is TRBJ2-7, with a possible D match to TRBD2 (5 bases). This CDR3 spans 14 amino acids. CDR1 is SEHNR and CDR2 is FQNEAQ in the germline V gene (reference sequence). Trimming removed 5 bases from V and 3 bases from J, with 14 bases in between. The CDR3 sequence is CASSPPDGDYEQYF. CDR3 nucleotide sequence: TGTGCCAGCAGCCCCCCGGACGGGGACTACGAGCAGTACTTC.

The J gene is TRBJ2-7, the V gene TRBV19, with D possibly called TRBD1 or TRBD2 (6 bases each). This CDR3 is 15 amino acids long. V dropped 6 bases and J dropped 0 bases, with 15 bases sitting between them. CDR1 is LNHDA, CDR2 SQIVND, per germline (reference sequence). The CDR3, as DNA: TGTGCCAGTAGCCAACAGGGAGGCCGCTCCTACGAGCAGTACTTC. Protein: CASSQQGGRSYEQYF.

The J gene is TRBJ1-5, the V gene TRBV19; tentatively, D is TRBD1 (5 bases). Germline CDR1 reads LNHDA; CDR2 reads SQIVND (reference sequence). The CDR3 consists of 14 residues. V shed 6 bases and J shed 7 bases, with 16 bases lying between them. In nucleotides, the CDR3 is TGTGCCAGTAGGGTCGACAGACTTGACCAGCCCCAGCATTTT. It yields the protein CASRVDRLDQPQHF.

The chain uses TRBV18 and TRBJ1-5; D remains unclear. The germline V and J ends were trimmed by 3 bases and 10 bases, with 13 bases remaining between them. Germline V CDR1 and CDR2: KGHSH, LQKENI. CDR3 length: 13 residues. This CDR3 is CASSPSLGTPQHF. CDR3 bases: TGTGCCAGCTCACCTAGTTTAGGAACACCCCAGCATTTT. Drawing the rest from reference TRBV18 and TRBJ1-5, the complete variable domain is NAGVMQNPRHLVRRRGQEARLRCSPMKGHSHVYWYRQLPEEGLKFMVYLQKENIIDESGMPKERFSAEFPKEGPSILRIQQVVRGDSAAYFCASSPSLGTPQHFGDGTRLSIL.

On this clone itself: At the DNA level, this CDR3 is encoded by other sequences in the same sample as well. The V call is TRBV28, the J call TRBJ1-2; 7 bases fit TRBD1. V lost 2 bases, J lost 2 bases, and 2 bases stayed unmatched. Germline CDR1 MDHEN, CDR2 SYDVKM. This CDR3 contains 14 residues. The CDR3 sequence: CASSLGTANYGYTF. In DNA form, the CDR3 reads TGTGCCAGCAGTTTAGGGACAGCGAACTATGGCTACACCTTC.

CDR3 region: CASSIDQAGLETQYF. In DNA, the CDR3 is TGTGCCAGTAGTATAGATCAGGCGGGGCTAGAGACCCAGTACTTC. V gene TRBV19 combines with J gene TRBJ2-5, with D perhaps matching TRBD2 (6 bases). V dropped 0 bases and J dropped 4 bases, with 12 bases sitting between them. The CDR3 extends over 15 amino acids. CDR1 and CDR2 from the germline V gene are LNHDA and SQIVND (reference sequence).

This clone was seen a few times. The chain joins TRBV7-6 to TRBJ2-3; 7 nucleotides agree with TRBD1. This CDR3 region has 15 residues. Germline CDR1 is SGHVS and CDR2 is FNYEAQ. V was clipped by 1 base and J by 1 base; unmatched bases: 2. The CDR3 region has the DNA TGTGCCAGCAGCTTAGTGCAGGGGGGCACAGATACGCAGTATTTT. Translation gives CASSLVQGGTDTQYF.

This chain joins TRBV4-1 and TRBJ1-4, with D tentatively TRBD1 (5 bases). The V and J ends lost 0 bases and 4 bases respectively, with 9 bases between them. From germline, CDR1 is MGHRA and CDR2 YSYEKL. The length of the CDR3 is 15 residues. The CDR3 here is CASSQDRVGNEKLFF. The CDR3 nucleotides are TGCGCCAGCAGCCAAGACAGGGTGGGTAATGAAAAACTGTTTTTT.

The chain carries TRBV29-1 and TRBJ2-7, with TRBD2 identical over 7 bases. The V gene's germline CDR1 is SQVTM and CDR2 ANQGSEA. The length of the CDR3 is 14 residues. With V trimmed by 6 bases and J by 3 bases, 11 bases remained unmatched. The CDR3 DNA is TGCAGCGTGGAGGGCCTTGCGGGGGTCTACGAGCAGTACTTC. Its protein is CSVEGLAGVYEQYF.

The genes are TRBV5-4 and TRBJ1-5, with 7 bases that match TRBD1. The CDR3 is 17 residues long. CDR1 is SGHNT and CDR2 is YYREEE in the germline V gene (reference sequence). The V gene end was trimmed by 2 bases and the J gene end by 2 bases; junction bases not matched to a gene: 10. This chain's CDR3 is CASSFDRESLGNQPQHF. CDR3 in DNA: TGTGCCAGCAGCTTCGACAGGGAATCCCTCGGCAATCAGCCCCAGCATTTT.

A single count supports this clone. V usage is TRBV6-4 and J usage is TRBJ2-5; D gene ambiguous. Germline loops: CDR1 MRHNA, CDR2 SNTAGT. V lost 0 bases and J 5 bases, leaving 13 bases between the germline ends. CDR3 length: 15 residues. The CDR3 nucleotides read TGTGCCAGCAGTGACTCAGGCCTCCTGGGGGAGACCCAGTACTTC. Protein sequence: CASSDSGLLGETQYF.

The CDR3 nucleotides are TGTGCCAGCAGCGAAACGGGGTCAGGGACCCAGTACTTC. Amino acid sequence: CASSETGSGTQYF. The V call is TRBV7-3, the J call TRBJ2-5; tentative D call: TRBD2 (5 bases). The germline V gene has CDR1 SGHTA and CDR2 FQGTGA. The CDR3 has 13 amino acids. V was shortened by 5 bases and J by 7 bases, with 14 bases between the two germline ends. Full variable domain (remainder filled in from reference TRBV7-3 and TRBJ2-5): GAGVSQTPSNKVTEKGKYVELRCDPISGHTALYWYRQSLGQGPEFLIYFQGTGAADDSGLPNDRFFAVRPEGSVSTLKIQRTERGDSAVYLCASSETGSGTQYFGPGTRLLVL.